The 18 T cell receptor beta chains reported below all come from one sample, sequenced in a study of shared clonotypes between healthy human individuals. Sequencing used immunoSEQ multiplex PCR; TCRdb keeps in-frame clones, though not all of them. The data contain about 2 million clones, approximately 95% of them singletons. The specimen was naive CD4+ T cells sorted from blood. Subset meaning: CD45RA+ positively selected. The receptors originated from a man aged 18 to 30 in good health.

The CDR3, as DNA: TGTGCCAGCAGCGATTCCGGGATCCTCGTCTATGGCTACACCTTC. Protein: CASSDSGILVYGYTF. This chain links TRBV6-5 with TRBJ1-2, with D unclear. V shed 6 bases and J shed 4 bases, with 18 bases lying between them. The CDR3 extends over 15 amino acids. The germline gives CDR1 MNHEY, CDR2 SVGAGI.

The chain recombines TRBV6-5 with TRBJ1-6, with a possible D match to TRBD1 (6 bases). CDR1 and CDR2 from the germline V gene are MNHEY and SVGAGI. This CDR3 comprises 14 residues. V dropped 2 bases and J dropped 7 bases, with 9 bases sitting between them. CDR3 sequence: CASSYTGMNSPLHF. For the CDR3, the DNA is TGTGCCAGCAGTTACACAGGGATGAATTCACCCCTCCACTTT.

This clone was seen a single time. This chain connects TRBV25-1 to TRBJ2-2; no clear D. The CDR3 is 15 amino acids. Trimming took 0 bases from V and 4 from J, leaving 9 bases between them. Germline assignment: CDR1 MGHDK and CDR2 SYGVNS. The CDR3 DNA sequence: TGTGCCAGCAGTGAATATAGGGTACCCACCGGGGAGCTGTTTTTT. Its translation is CASSEYRVPTGELFF.

The V and J genes are TRBV4-1 and TRBJ1-6; no clear D gene. V was shortened by 3 bases and J by 5 bases, with 2 bases between the two germline ends. CDR1 is MGHRA, CDR2 YSYEKL, per germline. The CDR3 has 12 amino acids. The CDR3 loop is CASSQDNSPLHF. Written as DNA, the CDR3 is TGCGCCAGCAGCCAGGATAATTCACCCCTCCACTTT.

This sequence joins TRBV18 and TRBJ2-7, with a possible D match to TRBD2 (5 bases). V gave up 0 bases and J gave up 7 bases, with 13 bases separating them. The CDR3 sequence is 14 residues long. The germline CDR1 and CDR2 sequences are KGHSH and LQKENI. CDR3 DNA sequence: TGTGCCAGCTCACCACCCCAGCCTTCGGGAGAGCAGTACTTC. This codes for CASSPPQPSGEQYF.

This clone was counted a single time. Other DNA variants within this sample encode the same CDR3. The chain combines TRBV6-1 with TRBJ1-2, with TRBD1 identical over 7 bases. Germline V gene lookup returns CDR1 MNHNS and CDR2 SASEGT. V was pared by 2 bases and J by 5 bases, with 2 bases of the junction left unmatched. This CDR3 is 13 amino acids long. The CDR3 DNA follows: TGTGCCAGCAGTGAATCAGGGGGGTATGGCTACACCTTC. Its protein is CASSESGGYGYTF.

The chain carries TRBV2 and TRBJ2-7; 8 bases match TRBD1. Germline CDR1 and CDR2: SNHLY and FYNNEI. This CDR3 has 15 residues. Unmatched junction bases numbered 6, after V lost 3 bases and J lost 2 bases. The CDR3 protein is CASSDFRTGTYEQYF. The CDR3 DNA reads as TGTGCCAGCAGTGATTTCAGGACAGGGACCTACGAGCAGTACTTC.

This clone turned up a few times. The rearrangement joins TRBV5-1 to TRBJ2-6; unclear D gene. The CDR3 runs 15 residues. Trimming shortened V by 1 base and J by 4 bases, and 9 bases separated the two germline ends. Germline assignment: CDR1 SGHRS and CDR2 YFSETQ. The CDR3 protein is CASSLRQPGANVLTF. CDR3 coding DNA: TGCGCCAGCAGCTTGCGCCAGCCAGGGGCCAACGTCCTGACTTTC.

This rearrangement joins TRBV7-2 to TRBJ2-7, with 8 bases lining up with TRBD1. The germline V gene has CDR1 SGHTA and CDR2 FQGNSA. The CDR3 extends over 16 amino acids. The V segment lost 4 bases and the J segment 2 bases; nucleotides outside the gene matches: 10. CDR3 sequence (DNA): TGTGCCAGCAGCTCCCCCTCAGGGGGCCCAACCTACGAGCAGTACTTC. It yields the protein CASSSPSGGPTYEQYF.

V gene TRBV2 combines with J gene TRBJ2-2; 10 bases align to TRBD1. In germline, CDR1 is SNHLY, CDR2 FYNNEI. The CDR3 spans 14 residues. The ends lost 4 bases at V and 5 bases at J; junction bases unmatched: 1. In nucleotides, the CDR3 is TGTGCCAGCAGTGGGGACAGGGGAACCGGGGAGCTGTTTTTT. The encoded protein is CASSGDRGTGELFF.

The chain carries TRBV2 and TRBJ2-5; no clear D gene. CDR1 and CDR2 from the germline V gene are SNHLY and FYNNEI. The CDR3 contains 15 residues. Trimming stripped 3 bases from V and 1 base from J, with 12 bases between. The CDR3 is CASSESLGAQETQYF. CDR3 nucleotide sequence: TGTGCCAGCAGTGAGTCCCTCGGCGCCCAAGAGACCCAGTACTTC. The complete variable domain, with remaining parts taken from reference TRBV2 and TRBJ2-5, reads EPEVTQTPSHQVTQMGQEVILRCVPISNHLYFYWYRQILGQKVEFLVSFYNNEISEKSEIFDDQFSVERPDGSNFTLKIRSTKLEDSAMYFCASSESLGAQETQYFGPGTRLLVL.

The gene calls are TRBV28 and TRBJ2-4; 7 nucleotides match TRBD1. This CDR3 is 14 amino acids long. Unmatched junction bases numbered 11, after V lost 8 bases and J lost 7 bases. Germline V gene lookup returns CDR1 MDHEN and CDR2 SYDVKM. The CDR3 region has the DNA TGTGCCAGCGCCTCCGGGACAGCTTATAACATTCAGTACTTC. This gives the protein CASASGTAYNIQYF.

This chain connects TRBV6-5 to TRBJ2-2; the match to TRBD2 covers 7 bases. The V and J ends lost 2 bases and 5 bases, in that order; junction bases with no gene match: 2. From germline, CDR1 is MNHEY and CDR2 SVGAGI. The CDR3 extends over 14 amino acids. The CDR3 DNA reads as TGTGCCAGCAGTTACGCGGGGGTTACCGGGGAGCTGTTTTTT. Residues: CASSYAGVTGELFF.

Concerning this clone: This same CDR3 is encoded by further DNA sequences in the sample. J is TRBJ1-5 and V is TRBV30; 7 nucleotides agree with TRBD1. V shed 3 bases and J 6 bases; nucleotides not matched to a gene: 8. This CDR3 comprises 14 residues. Germline V lookup: CDR1 GTSNPN, CDR2 SVGIG (reference sequence). The DNA for the CDR3 is TGTGCCTGGAGCGTCAAGGGGGCAGGTCAGCCCCAGCATTTT. Encoded protein: CAWSVKGAGQPQHF.

A note on this clone: This sample includes further DNA sequences coding for the same CDR3. The V and J genes are TRBV19 and TRBJ1-2; TRBD1 might be the D (6 bases). Germline CDR1 is LNHDA and CDR2 is SQIVND (reference sequence). This CDR3 region has 13 residues. The V end was cut by 6 bases, the J end by 4 bases, with 12 bases between. The chain's CDR3 is CASSLGQSYGYTF. CDR3 in DNA: TGTGCCAGTAGCCTTGGACAGAGCTATGGCTACACCTTC.

This chain uses TRBV6-5 with TRBJ2-6; D call uncertain. The V gene's germline CDR1 is MNHEY and CDR2 SVGAGI. The V end lost 2 bases, the J end lost 11 bases, and 4 bases lay between the germline ends. CDR3 length equals 11 residues. CDR3 sequence reads: CASSYRDVLTF. Here the CDR3 DNA reads TGTGCCAGCAGTTACAGGGACGTCCTGACTTTC.

The chain uses TRBV6-6 and TRBJ1-2; TRBD1 is a possible D gene (6 bases). The V gene lost 6 bases and the J gene lost 3 bases, with 14 bases spanning the gap. Germline CDR1 MNHNY, CDR2 SVGAGI (reference sequence). This CDR3 has 14 residues. CDR3 amino acids: CASRQKGGDYGYTF. The CDR3, as DNA: TGTGCCAGCAGGCAGAAGGGGGGGGACTATGGCTACACCTTC.

This chain uses TRBV28 with TRBJ1-1; a possible D gene is TRBD1 (6 bases). The CDR3 is 16 amino acids. Germline CDR1 MDHEN, CDR2 SYDVKM. Deletions cut 7 bases from V and 0 bases from J, with 18 bases between. This CDR3 is CASTVGGGALNTEAFF. CDR3 sequence (DNA): TGTGCCAGCACAGTCGGAGGGGGGGCGTTGAACACTGAAGCTTTCTTT. The entire variable domain, with the rest obtained from reference TRBV28 and TRBJ1-1, is as follows: DVKVTQSSRYLVKRTGEKVFLECVQDMDHENMFWYRQDPGLGLRLIYFSYDVKMKEKGDIPEGYSVSREKKERFSLILESASTNQTSMYLCASTVGGGALNTEAFFGQGTRLTVV.